The T cell receptor beta chain described here comes from a study of blood T cell repertoires in COVID-19. Study in general: Acute and convalescent COVID-19 samples came from the United States, Italy and Spain. The cDNA or gDNA used as material had been derived from T cells, B-cell-depleted T cells, or PBMCs.

Trimming left V 5 bases short and J 0 bases short, with 11 bases between. This CDR3 comprises 15 residues. Looked up from germline, CDR1 is SGHTA and CDR2 is FQGTGA. As processed by the authors: Estimation of nucleated cell counts relied on the amplification of reference gene primers. Sequenced by immunoSEQ multiplex PCR; TCRdb stores in-frame clones only, minus some. V, J and clone size are those of that table, while D and trimming were read from the DNA. Here the sample spans tens of thousands of clones, around 81% being singletons. The TCR comes from a man aged 50 to 60 with active COVID-19. The chain links TRBV7-3 to TRBJ2-1; D is possibly TRBD2 (6 bases). Sequences were obtained from peripheral blood. Written as DNA, the CDR3 is TGTGCCAGCAGCCTGCTGGGGGGCTCCTACAATGAGCAGTTCTTC. Residues: CASSLLGGSYNEQFF.